What follows are 28 T cell receptor beta chains derived from one specimen sequenced in a study of a mutant IDH1 vaccine in newly diagnosed glioma. These TCRs are of unknown antigen specificity. Time point of the sample: week 35, safety follow-up. Vaccine doses each comprised 300 ug of mutant IDH1 20-mer peptide, with topical imiquimod. Measured with immunoSEQ multiplex PCR; TCRdb has only the in-frame clones, and not every one. The sample holds over 60,000 clones, roughly 81% seen once. The source material was PBMCs, sampled from a glioma patient whose treatment included an IDH1 peptide vaccine. Receptors originate from a man aged 40-49 years with glioma.

The chain recombines TRBV13 with TRBJ2-1, with 7 bases identical to TRBD2. Germline CDR1 is PRHDT and CDR2 is FYEKMQ (reference sequence). The CDR3 is 17 residues long. V gave up 0 bases and J gave up 4 bases; unmatched junction bases: 9. In DNA, the CDR3 is TGTGCCAGCAGCTTAGGCAGTGGGCGGGGGTTTTACAATGAGCAGTTCTTC. Translated, it gives CASSLGSGRGFYNEQFF. The complete variable domain, with remaining parts taken from reference TRBV13 and TRBJ2-1, reads AAGVIQSPRHLIKEKRETATLKCYPIPRHDTVYWYQQGPGQDPQFLISFYEKMQSDKGSIPDRFSAQQFSDYHSELNMSSLELGDSALYFCASSLGSGRGFYNEQFFGPGTRLTVL.

Note on this clone: Other DNA sequences in the sample encode the same CDR3. This sequence joins TRBV30 and TRBJ2-2; D is perhaps TRBD1 (5 bases). This CDR3 is 13 amino acids long. Germline CDR1 is GTSNPN and CDR2 is SVGIG (reference sequence). The CDR3: CAGAGLDTGELFF. The CDR3 region has the DNA TGTGCGGGCGCAGGGCTGGACACCGGGGAGCTGTTTTTT. Together with reference TRBV30 and TRBJ2-2, the CDR3 gives the full variable domain: SQTIHQWPATLVQPVGSPLSLECTVEGTSNPNLYWYRQAAGRGLQLLFYSVGIGQISSEVPQNLSASRPQDRQFILSSKKLLLSDSGFYLCAGAGLDTGELFFGEGSRLTVL.

The rearrangement uses TRBV10-3 and TRBJ2-3, with D maybe TRBD2 (5 bases). The germline V and J ends were trimmed by 0 bases and 0 bases, with 16 bases remaining between them. The CDR3 contains 18 residues. The germline V gene encodes CDR1 ENHRY and CDR2 SYGVKD. DNA for the CDR3: TGTGCCATCAGTGAGTCCATTGGACTGGGAACTAGCACAGATACGCAGTATTTT. Residues: CAISESIGLGTSTDTQYF.

In this sample, this clone turned up a few times. The chain is built from TRBV5-4 and TRBJ2-7; 7 bases fit TRBD1. After removal of 0 bases from V and 7 bases from J, the junction contained 1 base not matched to a gene. The V gene's germline CDR1 is SGHNT and CDR2 YYREEE (reference sequence). There are 12 residues in the CDR3. The CDR3 here is CASSLGGQEQYF. In DNA form, the CDR3 reads TGTGCCAGCAGCTTGGGGGGACAGGAGCAGTACTTC. Combining the CDR3 with reference TRBV5-4 and TRBJ2-7 gives the whole variable domain ETGVTQSPTHLIKTRGQQVTLRCSSQSGHNTVSWYQQALGQGPQFIFQYYREEENGRGNFPPRFSGLQFPNYSSELNVNALELDDSALYLCASSLGGQEQYFGPGTRLTVT.

The chain carries TRBV29-1 and TRBJ1-5; TRBD1 matches 7 bases. The CDR3 totals 13 residues. Looked up from germline, CDR1 is SQVTM and CDR2 is ANQGSEA. Trimming cost V 5 bases and J 6 bases; bases outside gene matches: 7. CDR3 DNA sequence: TGCAGCGTTTCCACAGGGGCGGGTCAGCCCCAGCATTTT. Protein: CSVSTGAGQPQHF.

Here the CDR3 DNA reads TGTGCCAGCAGTTACCCGGGGCTACGCACAGATACGCAGTATTTT. Protein product: CASSYPGLRTDTQYF. The rearrangement uses TRBV6-6 and TRBJ2-3; D might be TRBD1 or TRBD2, each matching 5 bases. CDR3 length: 15 amino acids. Trimming cost V 2 bases and J 1 base, with 10 bases left between them. The germline gives CDR1 MNHNY, CDR2 SVGAGI (reference sequence).

This clone was found a few times. V usage is TRBV4-2 and J usage is TRBJ1-5; D might be TRBD1 (5 bases). CDR3 length: 16 amino acids. Germline V CDR1 and CDR2: LGHNA, YNFKEQ. The V and J ends lost 1 base and 9 bases respectively, with 19 bases between them. CDR3: CASSQVTSAGGSPQHF. The CDR3 DNA reads as TGTGCCAGCAGCCAAGTTACGTCGGCCGGGGGATCGCCCCAGCATTTT.

This clone appeared a single time. The V and J genes are TRBV27 and TRBJ2-7, with 7 bases aligning to TRBD1. V lost 8 bases and J lost 6; bases outside the gene matches: 13. Germline values: CDR1 MNHEY, CDR2 SMNVEV (reference sequence). CDR3 length: 14 amino acids. Here the CDR3 DNA reads TGTGCCAGCCATGACTACGGGACAGTCAGCGAGCAGTACTTC. As protein: CASHDYGTVSEQYF.

This CDR3 reads CASSLTSGSYSYNEQFF. DNA for the CDR3: TGTGCCAGCAGCTTGACTAGCGGGAGTTACTCCTACAATGAGCAGTTCTTC. The chain links TRBV7-6 to TRBJ2-1, with 12 bases matching TRBD2. The CDR3 spans 17 residues. V dropped 3 bases and J dropped 0; count of bases not matched to a gene: 3. The germline V gene has CDR1 SGHVS and CDR2 FNYEAQ.

The chain couples TRBV18 to TRBJ2-5, with 9 bases identical to TRBD1. Trimming cost V 3 bases and J 5 bases; bases outside gene matches: 7. Germline V gives CDR1 KGHSH, CDR2 LQKENI. The CDR3 has 15 residues. The CDR3 region has the DNA TGTGCCAGCTCACCCCAACAGGGGGCTAGGGAGACCCAGTACTTC. Protein sequence: CASSPQQGARETQYF.

This clone was recorded once. The chain is built from TRBV6-5 and TRBJ2-3; D remains ambiguous. Germline V gives CDR1 MNHEY, CDR2 SVGAGI. Trimming cost V 0 bases and J 0 bases, with 10 bases left between them. This CDR3 is 16 amino acids long. CDR3 DNA: TGTGCCAGCAGTTACTCTGAGACATTTAGCACAGATACGCAGTATTTT. As protein: CASSYSETFSTDTQYF.

The gene calls are TRBV5-6 and TRBJ2-5; perhaps D is TRBD1 or TRBD2 (5 bases each). Germline assignment: CDR1 SGHDT and CDR2 YYEEEE. The CDR3 covers 13 residues. V was pared by 0 bases and J by 5 bases, with 8 bases between. The DNA of the CDR3 is TGTGCCAGCAGCTTGGGGGGGTCTGAGACCCAGTACTTC. Protein product: CASSLGGSETQYF.

The J gene is TRBJ1-3, the V gene TRBV18; D not resolved. Trimming left V 0 bases short and J 0 bases short, with 6 bases between. The CDR3 is 15 residues long. CDR1 KGHSH and CDR2 LQKENI come from the germline V gene. The CDR3, as DNA: TGTGCCAGCTCACCACCGAACCACTCTGGAAACACCATATATTTT. Its translation: CASSPPNHSGNTIYF.

The chain links TRBV9 to TRBJ2-1; 10 bases agree with TRBD1. Looked up from germline, CDR1 is SGDLS and CDR2 is YYNGEE. V trimming: 2 bases; J trimming: 2 bases; junction bases outside the gene matches: 1. CDR3 length: 15 amino acids. The CDR3 bases are TGTGCCAGCAGCGTGACAGGGGGCGCCTACAATGAGCAGTTCTTC. It is translated as CASSVTGGAYNEQFF.

The chain recombines TRBV7-2 with TRBJ2-2; 9 bases agree with TRBD2. J was trimmed by 5 bases and V by 5 bases; bases with no gene match: 3. Per the germline V gene, CDR1 is SGHTA and CDR2 is FQGNSA. The CDR3 spans 14 residues. The DNA of the CDR3 is TGTGCCAGCAGCGCTACTAGCGGGACCGGGGAGCTGTTTTTT. It specifies CASSATSGTGELFF. The full variable domain, rest sourced from reference TRBV7-2 and TRBJ2-2, is GAGVSQSPSNKVTEKGKDVELRCDPISGHTALYWYRQSLGQGLEFLIYFQGNSAPDKSGLPSDRFSAERTGGSVSTLTIQRTQQEDSAVYLCASSATSGTGELFFGEGSRLTVL.

This chain uses TRBV14 with TRBJ2-3; 7 bases fit TRBD2. This CDR3 has 14 residues. Trimming cost V 3 bases and J 5 bases; bases outside gene matches: 5. CDR1 and CDR2 (germline): SGHDN, FVKESK. CDR3 coding DNA: TGTGCCAGCAGCCACCTAGGACTAGTAGATACGCAGTATTTT. This codes for CASSHLGLVDTQYF.

The chain links TRBV18 to TRBJ1-5, with 8 bases matching TRBD1. The CDR3 length is 14 residues. CDR1 is KGHSH and CDR2 is LQKENI in the germline V gene. Trimming removed 3 bases from V and 7 bases from J; junction bases left unmatched: 5. Here the CDR3 DNA reads TGTGCCAGCTCACCGGACAGGGCGGTACAGCCCCAGCATTTT. This translates into CASSPDRAVQPQHF. Variable domain in full (rest from reference TRBV18 and TRBJ1-5): NAGVMQNPRHLVRRRGQEARLRCSPMKGHSHVYWYRQLPEEGLKFMVYLQKENIIDESGMPKERFSAEFPKEGPSILRIQQVVRGDSAAYFCASSPDRAVQPQHFGDGTRLSIL.

V gene TRBV5-5 combines with J gene TRBJ1-2, with a possible D match to TRBD1 (6 bases). Per germline, CDR1 SGHKS and CDR2 YYEKEE (reference sequence). The V end lost 6 bases, the J end lost 4 bases, and 19 bases lay between the germline ends. This CDR3 has 15 amino acids. The CDR3 coding sequence is TGTGCCAGCATCTCAGGGGACGCAGTAACCTATGGCTACACCTTC. Its translation: CASISGDAVTYGYTF.

This clone was counted between two and nine times. The chain joins TRBV6-6 to TRBJ1-5; TRBD1 agrees at 7 bases. The CDR3 loop spans 16 amino acids. Germline CDR1 is MNHNY and CDR2 is SVGAGI (reference sequence). The junction had 12 bases not matched to a gene; V was cut back by 6 bases and J by 4 bases. Written as DNA, the CDR3 is TGTGCCAGCAGCAGCCGAAACAGGGGAAGAAATCAGCCCCAGCATTTT. Translation: CASSSRNRGRNQPQHF.

This chain joins TRBV19 and TRBJ2-5; D gene ambiguous. The V end lost 5 bases, the J end lost 5 bases, and 12 bases lay between the germline ends. The CDR3 has 13 amino acids. Germline-derived CDR1 and CDR2 are LNHDA and SQIVND (reference sequence). The CDR3 DNA follows: TGTGCCAGTAGTCCCGCCTACCGGGAGACCCAGTACTTC. Its protein is CASSPAYRETQYF.

This CDR3 is CASSFSTASVGYTF. The CDR3 DNA follows: TGTGCCAGCAGTTTCTCGACAGCGAGTGTTGGCTACACCTTC. The V and J genes are TRBV28 and TRBJ1-2; the D gene is possibly TRBD1 (5 bases). Per the germline V gene, CDR1 is MDHEN and CDR2 is SYDVKM. V lost 3 bases and J 7 bases, leaving 15 bases between the germline ends. The CDR3 has 14 residues.

V gene TRBV7-2 combines with J gene TRBJ1-6; D perhaps matches TRBD1 (5 bases). CDR3 length equals 15 residues. Germline CDR1 reads SGHTA; CDR2 reads FQGNSA. V was shortened by 4 bases and J by 4 bases, with 11 bases between the two germline ends. CDR3 in amino acids: CASSSSGLYNSPLHF. The CDR3 DNA follows: TGTGCCAGCAGCTCCTCGGGGCTTTATAATTCACCCCTCCACTTT.

This sequence joins TRBV27 and TRBJ1-1; D is undetermined. The V end was cut by 2 bases, the J end by 5 bases, with 9 bases between. This CDR3 comprises 13 residues. Looked up from germline, CDR1 is MNHEY and CDR2 is SMNVEV (reference sequence). The CDR3 region is CASSLTSGTEAFF. The CDR3 nucleotides read TGTGCCAGCAGTTTAACGTCGGGGACTGAAGCTTTCTTT.

The chain joins TRBV18 to TRBJ2-2; perhaps D is TRBD1 or TRBD2 (5 bases each). Germline CDR1 KGHSH, CDR2 LQKENI. V was shortened by 6 bases and J by 5 bases, with 19 bases between the two germline ends. CDR3 length: 16 amino acids. The CDR3 is CASSPREGIRTGELFF. CDR3 nucleotides: TGTGCCAGCTCGCCAAGAGAGGGGATTAGAACCGGGGAGCTGTTTTTT.

The gene calls are TRBV6-1 and TRBJ2-5, with D uncertain. With 1 base removed from V and 1 base from J, the gap between germline ends came to 10 bases. Germline assignment: CDR1 MNHNS and CDR2 SASEGT. This CDR3 has 15 residues. The CDR3 here is CASSEGTGPQETQYF. The CDR3, as DNA: TGTGCCAGCAGTGAAGGCACGGGCCCCCAAGAGACCCAGTACTTC.

The genes are TRBV28 and TRBJ2-1, with 7 positions matching TRBD1. Germline CDR1 reads MDHEN; CDR2 reads SYDVKM. J gave up 4 bases and V 4 bases, and 10 bases lay outside the gene matches. The CDR3 is made up of 16 amino acids. CDR3 region: CASSYSDRVFYNEQFF. CDR3 bases: TGTGCCAGCAGTTACTCCGACAGGGTTTTTTACAATGAGCAGTTCTTC.

The chain is built from TRBV28 and TRBJ1-2, with TRBD1 matching 8 bases. The V gene end was trimmed by 4 bases and the J gene end by 8 bases; junction bases not matched to a gene: 6. Germline V gene data show CDR1 as MDHEN and CDR2 as SYDVKM. The CDR3 extends over 13 amino acids. The CDR3 spells CASSSTGVGGYTF. The CDR3 DNA is TGTGCCAGCAGTTCGACAGGGGTTGGGGGCTACACCTTC.

J is TRBJ2-7 and V is TRBV6-1; D not resolved. V lost 2 bases, J lost 11 bases, and 13 bases lay in between. CDR1 and CDR2 (germline): MNHNS, SASEGT. CDR3 size: 12 residues. The CDR3 loop is CASSESAAEEYF. The CDR3 DNA reads as TGTGCCAGCAGTGAATCGGCGGCTGAGGAGTACTTC.